The 30 T cell receptor beta chains given below trace back to one sample, sequenced in a study of blood T cell repertoires in COVID-19. The table came from immunoSEQ multiplex PCR; TCRdb's copy has only in-frame clones and leaves some out. Among 540,000 or so clones listed, less than 90% were seen once. Sequencing was carried out using peripheral blood. The receptors originated from a woman aged 50 to 60 with COVID-19, enrolled during active disease.

The J gene is TRBJ1-6, the V gene TRBV18, with D perhaps matching TRBD1 (5 bases). Deletions cut 2 bases from V and 1 base from J, with 9 bases between. Per germline, CDR1 KGHSH and CDR2 LQKENI. This CDR3 has 16 residues. The CDR3: CASSPRGLSYNSPLHF. The CDR3 nucleotides read TGTGCCAGCTCACCAAGGGGCTTATCCTATAATTCACCCCTCCACTTT.

This clone was found once. The V gene is TRBV24-1, the J gene TRBJ1-1, with D possibly matching TRBD1 (5 bases). This CDR3 is 13 amino acids long. V was clipped by 3 bases and J by 3 bases, with 7 bases between them. The germline gives CDR1 KGHDR, CDR2 SFDVKD. CDR3 DNA sequence: TGTGCCACCAGTGATCGGGGGGACACTGAAGCTTTCTTT. Protein: CATSDRGDTEAFF.

The J gene is TRBJ2-7, the V gene TRBV11-2; D might be TRBD2 (5 bases). The germline V gene encodes CDR1 SGHAT and CDR2 FQNNGV. The length of the CDR3 is 15 residues. The V end lost 4 bases, the J end lost 3 bases, and 16 bases lay between the germline ends. The CDR3 DNA follows: TGTGCCAGCAGCTCCTGGGTCGTACGGGACTACGAGCAGTACTTC. Translation gives CASSSWVVRDYEQYF.

The chain has TRBV5-4 and TRBJ2-7, with TRBD1 identical over 10 bases. Germline V CDR1 and CDR2: SGHNT, YYREEE (reference sequence). J was trimmed by 8 bases and V by 4 bases; bases with no gene match: 12. This CDR3 is 15 amino acids long. The CDR3 DNA reads TGTGCCAGCAGCCCAGGACAGGGGGATAACCGAAAGCAGTACTTC. This codes for CASSPGQGDNRKQYF.

The chain employs TRBV28 and TRBJ2-7; D perhaps matches TRBD2 (6 bases). The CDR3 runs to 15 residues. Germline V gene lookup returns CDR1 MDHEN and CDR2 SYDVKM. Trimming left V 7 bases short and J 0 bases short, with 16 bases between. Here the CDR3 reads CASTPTGTSSYEQYF. The CDR3 nucleotides are TGTGCCAGCACTCCTACCGGGACTTCCTCCTACGAGCAGTACTTC.

As DNA, the CDR3 is TGTGCCAGCAGCTCGGACAGGAGGGACACTGAAGCTTTCTTT. It encodes CASSSDRRDTEAFF. The V and J genes are TRBV13 and TRBJ1-1; 7 nucleotides line up with TRBD1. This CDR3 spans 14 amino acids. Losses at the gene ends were 4 bases for V and 3 bases for J; bases not matched to a gene: 5. From germline, CDR1 is PRHDT and CDR2 FYEKMQ (reference sequence).

The chain is built from TRBV19 and TRBJ1-5, with D unclear. V lost 7 bases and J lost 0, with 13 bases in between. Germline V CDR1 and CDR2: LNHDA, SQIVND (reference sequence). The CDR3 runs to 15 residues. The CDR3 nucleotides are TGTGCCAGTAATTGGGCATCAAATAGCAATCAGCCCCAGCATTTT. Its translation: CASNWASNSNQPQHF.

The chain has TRBV27 and TRBJ1-2; possibly TRBD1 for D (6 bases). Trimming stripped 8 bases from V and 0 bases from J, with 13 bases between. This CDR3 is built from 14 residues. CDR1 is MNHEY, CDR2 SMNVEV, per germline (reference sequence). The CDR3: CASGRGGPNYGYTF. CDR3 sequence (DNA): TGTGCCAGCGGAAGGGGGGGCCCTAACTATGGCTACACCTTC.

This clone was recorded only once. The V and J genes are TRBV12-3 or TRBV12-4 and TRBJ2-7, with D perhaps TRBD2 (6 bases). The CDR3 is 13 amino acids. The V end lost 6 bases, the J end lost 7 bases, and 16 bases lay between the germline ends. CDR3: CASSRIRAGEQYF. CDR3 nucleotides: TGTGCCAGCAGCCGTATCAGGGCGGGGGAGCAGTACTTC.

CDR3 protein: CASSFGRGSGNTIYF. DNA for the CDR3: TGTGCCAGCAGCTTTGGGAGGGGTTCTGGAAACACCATATATTTT. The V gene is TRBV13, the J gene TRBJ1-3, with TRBD1 as a possible D gene (5 bases). Germline CDR1 reads PRHDT; CDR2 reads FYEKMQ (reference sequence). With 3 bases removed from V and 1 base from J, the gap between germline ends came to 10 bases. The CDR3 consists of 15 residues.

The V gene is TRBV19, the J gene TRBJ2-2, with D possibly being TRBD2 (5 bases). Deletions cut 7 bases from V and 6 bases from J, with 9 bases between. The V gene's germline CDR1 is LNHDA and CDR2 SQIVND (reference sequence). The CDR3 sequence is 12 residues long. The CDR3 here is CASKVEAGELFF. The CDR3 DNA reads as TGTGCCAGTAAGGTGGAGGCCGGGGAGCTGTTTTTT.

The chain uses TRBV2 and TRBJ1-1; 8 bases fit TRBD1. There are 16 residues in the CDR3. V dropped 1 base and J dropped 1; count of bases not matched to a gene: 5. The germline CDR1 and CDR2 sequences are SNHLY and FYNNEI. In DNA form, the CDR3 reads TGTGCCAGCAGTGAAGGGACAGGGATTACGAACACTGAAGCTTTCTTT. It encodes CASSEGTGITNTEAFF.

The chain has TRBV9 and TRBJ2-3, with D unresolved. V was shortened by 4 bases and J by 4 bases, with 16 bases between the two germline ends. The CDR3 is 15 amino acids. CDR1 SGDLS and CDR2 YYNGEE come from the germline V gene. The CDR3 is CASSPPTYSSDTQYF. CDR3 DNA: TGTGCCAGCAGCCCACCCACCTACAGTTCAGATACGCAGTATTTT. Using reference TRBV9 and TRBJ2-3 for the parts outside the CDR3, the full variable domain is DSGVTQTPKHLITATGQRVTLRCSPRSGDLSVYWYQQSLDQGLQFLIQYYNGEERAKGNILERFSAQQFPDLHSELNLSSLELGDSALYFCASSPPTYSSDTQYFGPGTRLTVL.

This clone occurred a few times. This chain uses TRBV18 with TRBJ1-2; 8 bases match TRBD1. V shed 3 bases, J shed 3 bases, and the junction held 3 bases outside the gene matches. Germline CDR1 and CDR2: KGHSH and LQKENI. This CDR3 has 14 amino acids. The CDR3: CASSPRQGHYGYTF. CDR3 nucleotide sequence: TGTGCCAGCTCACCCCGACAGGGGCACTATGGCTACACCTTC.

This clone was recorded only once. This rearrangement joins TRBV5-1 to TRBJ1-2; 7 nucleotides match TRBD1. J was trimmed by 3 bases and V by 0 bases; bases with no gene match: 2. Germline-derived CDR1 and CDR2 are SGHRS and YFSETQ. The CDR3 spans 14 residues. DNA for the CDR3: TGCGCCAGCAGCTTGGCGACAGGGCACTATGGCTACACCTTC. Translation gives CASSLATGHYGYTF.

The V call is TRBV2, the J call TRBJ1-1, with D possibly being TRBD1 (5 bases). The CDR3 has 15 amino acids. V was shortened by 0 bases and J by 1 base, with 9 bases between the two germline ends. CDR1 and CDR2 from the germline V gene are SNHLY and FYNNEI. The CDR3 protein is CASSEAGDGNTEAFF. CDR3 in DNA: TGTGCCAGCAGTGAAGCAGGGGATGGGAACACTGAAGCTTTCTTT. Drawing the rest from reference TRBV2 and TRBJ1-1, the complete variable domain is EPEVTQTPSHQVTQMGQEVILRCVPISNHLYFYWYRQILGQKVEFLVSFYNNEISEKSEIFDDQFSVERPDGSNFTLKIRSTKLEDSAMYFCASSEAGDGNTEAFFGQGTRLTVV.

This clone was seen once. The chain recombines TRBV6-6 with TRBJ2-7; no definite D call. This CDR3 region has 13 residues. CDR1 and CDR2 from the germline V gene are MNHNY and SVGAGI (reference sequence). The ends were cut back, 3 bases at V and 3 bases at J, with 9 bases in the middle. The CDR3 DNA reads TGTGCCAGCAGTTATGACACCTACTACGAGCAGTACTTC. Its protein is CASSYDTYYEQYF.

V gene TRBV18 combines with J gene TRBJ2-7, with D perhaps TRBD2 (6 bases). This CDR3 has 15 amino acids. Germline V gives CDR1 KGHSH, CDR2 LQKENI. V was trimmed by 3 bases and J by 0 bases, leaving 12 bases between them. This chain's CDR3 is CASSPGGRSSYEQYF. CDR3 coding DNA: TGTGCCAGCTCACCGGGGGGACGTAGCTCCTACGAGCAGTACTTC.

In DNA, the CDR3 is TGTGCCAGCAGCCCGAGGACATCGTGGACTGAAGCTTTCTTT. Translated: CASSPRTSWTEAFF. The V gene is TRBV21-1, the J gene TRBJ1-1; the D call in the table, TRBD1, was not verified against the DNA. TRBV21-1 corresponds to a pseudogene. The CDR3 is made up of 14 amino acids.

The genes are TRBV25-1 and TRBJ1-1, with D tentatively TRBD1 (5 bases). This CDR3 contains 13 residues. Trimming shortened V by 5 bases and J by 11 bases, and 18 bases separated the two germline ends. The V gene's germline CDR1 is MGHDK and CDR2 SYGVNS. The CDR3 region has the DNA TGTGCCAGCAGTTTTTCGGGGGTCGTTCGGGCTTTCTTT. This sequence encodes CASSFSGVVRAFF.

This chain uses TRBV5-1 with TRBJ2-1; D might be TRBD1 (6 bases). Trimming stripped 0 bases from V and 10 bases from J, with 8 bases between. CDR1 and CDR2 (germline): SGHRS, YFSETQ. The CDR3 totals 12 residues. The CDR3 loop reads CASSLAGTEQFF. For the CDR3, the DNA is TGCGCCAGCAGCTTGGCCGGGACAGAGCAGTTCTTC. The full variable domain, rest sourced from reference TRBV5-1 and TRBJ2-1, is KAGVTQTPRYLIKTRGQQVTLSCSPISGHRSVSWYQQTPGQGLQFLFEYFSETQRNKGNFPGRFSGRQFSNSRSEMNVSTLELGDSALYLCASSLAGTEQFFGPGTRLTVL.

This chain connects TRBV5-8 to TRBJ1-6; D might be TRBD1 (5 bases). The CDR3 loop spans 15 amino acids. The germline V gene has CDR1 SGHTS and CDR2 YDEGEE. V dropped 5 bases and J dropped 8 bases, with 17 bases sitting between them. CDR3: CASSPGISGDSPLHF. The CDR3 nucleotides read TGTGCCAGCAGTCCGGGGATTTCGGGGGATTCACCCCTCCACTTT.

This chain joins TRBV3-1 (or the pseudogene TRBV3-2) and TRBJ1-2; 7 nucleotides match TRBD1. V shed 1 base, J shed 7 bases, and the junction held 6 bases outside the gene matches. CDR1 LGHDT and CDR2 YNNKEL come from the germline V gene (reference sequence). The CDR3 runs to 14 residues. CDR3 in DNA: TGTGCCAGCAGCCAAGGAGTGACAGGGAGTGGCTACACCTTC. Translated, it gives CASSQGVTGSGYTF.

The chain carries TRBV9 and TRBJ1-2, with TRBD1 identical over 10 bases. The CDR3 totals 17 residues. CDR1 and CDR2 (germline): SGDLS, YYNGEE. Trimming took 3 bases from V and 4 from J; bases not matched to a gene: 12. This CDR3 reads CASSEFPGTGVLYGYTF. The CDR3 nucleotides are TGTGCCAGCAGCGAATTTCCCGGGACAGGGGTTCTCTATGGCTACACCTTC.

This chain uses TRBV5-1 with TRBJ2-4; maybe TRBD1 (6 bases). V was trimmed by 5 bases and J by 7 bases, leaving 19 bases between them. Germline CDR1 reads SGHRS; CDR2 reads YFSETQ. There are 15 residues in the CDR3. The CDR3 protein is CASSKDPGAFNIQYF. The CDR3 bases are TGCGCCAGCAGTAAGGACCCAGGGGCTTTCAACATTCAGTACTTC.

The CDR3 reads CASSFGQGELFF. CDR3 DNA sequence: TGTGCCAGCAGCTTTGGACAGGGAGAACTGTTTTTT. This chain links TRBV7-9 with TRBJ1-4; 8 bases fit TRBD1. Per the germline V gene, CDR1 is SEHNR and CDR2 is FQNEAQ (reference sequence). V shed 3 bases and J 12 bases; nucleotides not matched to a gene: 3. The CDR3 is made up of 12 amino acids.

This chain joins TRBV18 and TRBJ2-1; a weak D match, TRBD2 (5 bases). V was trimmed by 0 bases and J by 14 bases, leaving 14 bases between them. The CDR3 length is 13 residues. The germline CDR1 and CDR2 sequences are KGHSH and LQKENI. CDR3 sequence reads: CASSPPDVAGEFF. The CDR3, as DNA: TGTGCCAGCTCACCACCAGACGTCGCCGGGGAGTTCTTC.

This sequence joins TRBV2 and TRBJ1-1, with D uncertain. The V gene's germline CDR1 is SNHLY and CDR2 FYNNEI. This CDR3 region has 13 residues. The V end was cut by 3 bases, the J end by 5 bases, with 10 bases between. CDR3 in DNA: TGTGCCAGCAGTGATTTGCGGCAGACTGAAGCTTTCTTT. Its protein product is CASSDLRQTEAFF.

The chain uses TRBV25-1 and TRBJ1-3, with D possibly matching TRBD1 (5 bases). Deletions cut 10 bases from V and 0 bases from J, with 10 bases between. This CDR3 region has 13 residues. CDR1 and CDR2 (germline): MGHDK, SYGVNS. CDR3 DNA sequence: TGTGCCACTCTGGACATCTCTGGAAACACCATATATTTT. It translates to CATLDISGNTIYF.

The chain has TRBV5-1 and TRBJ1-4, with D unresolved. V gave up 3 bases and J gave up 8 bases, with 20 bases separating them. CDR3 length: 16 amino acids. Germline V CDR1 and CDR2: SGHRS, YFSETQ. Written as DNA, the CDR3 is TGCGCCAGCAGCTCGGAGGCGGCCCGGGGAGGGGAAAAACTGTTTTTT. Amino acid sequence: CASSSEAARGGEKLFF.